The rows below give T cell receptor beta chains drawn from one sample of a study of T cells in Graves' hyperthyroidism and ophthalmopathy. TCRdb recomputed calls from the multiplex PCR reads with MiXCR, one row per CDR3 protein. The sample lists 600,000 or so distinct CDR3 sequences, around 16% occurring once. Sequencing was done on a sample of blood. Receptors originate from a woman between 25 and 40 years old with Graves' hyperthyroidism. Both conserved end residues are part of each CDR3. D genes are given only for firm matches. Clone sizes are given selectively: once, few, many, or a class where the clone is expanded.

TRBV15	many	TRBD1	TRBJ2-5	TGTGCCACCAGCAGGGACAGGAGAGCCACCCAGTACTTC	CATSRDRRATQYF
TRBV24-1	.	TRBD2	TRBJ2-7	TGTGCCACCAGTGACGGGACTAGATTCGAGCAGTACTTC	CATSDGTRFEQYF
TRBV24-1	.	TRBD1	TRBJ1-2	TGTGCCACCAGTGGGCGTGGACAGGCGGACTATGGCTACACCTTC	CATSGRGQADYGYTF
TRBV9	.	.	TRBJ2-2	TGTGCCAGCAGCGTAGCAGGGAGGACCGGGGAGCTGTTTTTT	CASSVAGRTGELFF
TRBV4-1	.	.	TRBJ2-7	TGCGCCAGCAGCCAAGCTATCTCGTTCGGAGATTACGAGCAGTACTTC	CASSQAISFGDYEQYF
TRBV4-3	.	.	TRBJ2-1	TGCGCCAGCAGCCCAGGAGGCTTCTACAATGAGCAGTTCTTC	CASSPGGFYNEQFF
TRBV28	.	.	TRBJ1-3	TGTGCCAGCAGTTTATATGACCCTACTGGAAACACCATATATTTT	CASSLYDPTGNTIYF
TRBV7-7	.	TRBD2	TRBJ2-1	TGTGCTAGCAGCCCGGGACTAGCGGGGGACAGCTCCTACAATGAGCAGTTCTTC	CASSPGLAGDSSYNEQFF
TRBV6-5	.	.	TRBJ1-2	TGTGCCAGCAGTTACTCGACTGACAGATTCTATGGCTACACCTTC	CASSYSTDRFYGYTF
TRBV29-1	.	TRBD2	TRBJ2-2	TGCAGCGTTGTACCTAGCGGTTCTCCTTCCACCGGGGAGCTGTTTTTT	CSVVPSGSPSTGELFF
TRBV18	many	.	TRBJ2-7	TGTGCCAGCTCACCAACAGCGACAGGTAACGAGCAGTACTTC	CASSPTATGNEQYF
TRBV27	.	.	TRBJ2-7	TGTGCCAGCAGTTCCCTCGTGGGGAGCTCCTACGAGCAGTACTTC	CASSSLVGSSYEQYF
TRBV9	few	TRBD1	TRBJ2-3	TGTGCCAGCAGTGATTCCGGGACAGTGGTGGATACGCAGTATTTT	CASSDSGTVVDTQYF
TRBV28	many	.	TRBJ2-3	TGTGCCAGCAGTTTAATCATTGCGGGATCTAGCACAGATACGCAGTATTTT	CASSLIIAGSSTDTQYF
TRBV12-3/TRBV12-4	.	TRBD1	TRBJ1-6	TGTGCCAGCAGTCGACAGGGGTTCGGTTCACCCCTCCACTTT	CASSRQGFGSPLHF
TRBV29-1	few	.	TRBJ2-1	TGCAGCGTACTCGGGTCGCCTAGCTCCTACAATGAGCAGTTCTTC	CSVLGSPSSYNEQFF
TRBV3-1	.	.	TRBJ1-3	TGTGCCAGCAGCCATCGGACGGCGGGAAACACCATATATTTT	CASSHRTAGNTIYF
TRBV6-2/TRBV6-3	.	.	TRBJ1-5	TGTGCCAGCAGTCACCGCCGGGGGGCACCAATTATTAGCAATCAGCCCCAGCATTTT	CASSHRRGAPIISNQPQHF
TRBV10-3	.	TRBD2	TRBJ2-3	TGTGCCATCAGTGGATCTCTGGGGGCGGCGGGAGGGCCAGATACGCAGTATTTT	CAISGSLGAAGGPDTQYF
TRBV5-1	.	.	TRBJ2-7	TGCGCCAGCAGCTTGGTCAGAAACTCCTACGAGCAGTACTTC	CASSLVRNSYEQYF
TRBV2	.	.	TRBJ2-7	TGTGCCAGCAGTGAAGCGCTTCAAGGCAGGCTCCTCTCCTACGAGCAGTACTTC	CASSEALQGRLLSYEQYF
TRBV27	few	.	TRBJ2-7	TGTGCCAGCAGTTTGTCAGAAAGCTACGAGCGGTACTTC	CASSLSESYERYF
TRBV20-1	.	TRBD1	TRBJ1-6	TGCAGTGCTAGAGATATCCGGACAGGGCGGCATTCACCCCTCCACTTT	CSARDIRTGRHSPLHF
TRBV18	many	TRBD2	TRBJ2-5	TGTGCCAGCTCACCAGCGGGAGGGGGAGTGAGCGAGACCCAGTACTTC	CASSPAGGGVSETQYF
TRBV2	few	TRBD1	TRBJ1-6	TGTGCCAGCAGTGGGACGGCCTCAGGGGGTTCACCCCTCCACTTT	CASSGTASGGSPLHF
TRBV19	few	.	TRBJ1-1	TGTGCCAGTAGGCCCATCGGGGTGGGAACTGAAGCTTTCTTT	CASRPIGVGTEAFF
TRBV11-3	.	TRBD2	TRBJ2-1	TGTGCCAGCAGCAGAGACGGGAGTAGCGGGAGGGGCGATGAGCAGTTCTTC	CASSRDGSSGRGDEQFF
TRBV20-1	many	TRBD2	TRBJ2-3	TGCAGTGCTAAACTAGCGGGAAGTTCCGATACGCAGTATTTT	CSAKLAGSSDTQYF
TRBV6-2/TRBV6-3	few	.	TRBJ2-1	TGTGCCAGCACCCCCTCTCTTAGGAGCTCCTACAATGAGCAGTTCTTC	CASTPSLRSSYNEQFF
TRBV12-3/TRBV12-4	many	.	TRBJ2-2	TGTGCCAGCAGTTTAGACATTTACACCGGGGAGCTGTTTTTT	CASSLDIYTGELFF
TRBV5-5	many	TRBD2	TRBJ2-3	TGTGCCAGCGGTCTAGCGGGACCGACAGATACGCAGTATTTT	CASGLAGPTDTQYF
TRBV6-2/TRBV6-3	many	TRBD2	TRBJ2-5	TGTGCCAGCAGTTACAGGGTAGTAGCGGGAGGTTTTGGCGGGACCCAGTACTTC	CASSYRVVAGGFGGTQYF
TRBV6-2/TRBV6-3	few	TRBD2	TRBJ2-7	TGTGCCAGCAGACCTAACTACTCCGGGACTAGCGCCTACTACGAGCAGTACTTC	CASRPNYSGTSAYYEQYF
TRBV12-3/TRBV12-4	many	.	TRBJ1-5	TGTGCCAGCAACACCAAAGGGGGTCCTTCTCAGCCCCAGCATTTT	CASNTKGGPSQPQHF
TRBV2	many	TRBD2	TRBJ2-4	TGTGCCAGCATTCATAGCGGGAGCGGCGCCAAAAACATTCAGTACTTC	CASIHSGSGAKNIQYF
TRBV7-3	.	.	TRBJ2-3	TGTGCCAGCAGCTCAGGATCTTCCAATACGCAGTATTTT	CASSSGSSNTQYF
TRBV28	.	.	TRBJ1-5	TGTGCCAGCAGTTTATTATGGTATGGAAGCAATCAGCCCCAGCATTTT	CASSLLWYGSNQPQHF
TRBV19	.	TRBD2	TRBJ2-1	TGTGCCAGTAGTATAAGTGCGACTAGCAGCTACAATGAGCAGTTCTTC	CASSISATSSYNEQFF
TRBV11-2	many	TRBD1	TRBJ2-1	TGTGCCAGCAGCAAAGGAGGACAGGGAAGGAAAAATGAGCAGTTCTTC	CASSKGGQGRKNEQFF
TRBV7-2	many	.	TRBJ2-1	TGTGCCAGCAGCTTAGTCCGCAGGGACCTCTCCTACAATGAGCAGTTCTTC	CASSLVRRDLSYNEQFF
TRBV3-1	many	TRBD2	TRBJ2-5	TGTGCCAGCAGCCAAGAGGCGGGAGCAGAGACCCAGTACTTC	CASSQEAGAETQYF
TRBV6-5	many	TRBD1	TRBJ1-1	TGTGCCAGCAGTTACAGCCCGGGACAGGGAGGGGTTGAAGCTTTCTTT	CASSYSPGQGGVEAFF
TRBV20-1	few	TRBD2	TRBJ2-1	TGCAGTGCTAGCCCCGGTCTAGCGGGAGCTTATGAGCAGTTCTTC	CSASPGLAGAYEQFF
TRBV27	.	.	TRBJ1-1	TGTGCCAGCAGTTTAAACAGGTACACTGAAGCTTTCTTT	CASSLNRYTEAFF
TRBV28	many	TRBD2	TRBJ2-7	TGTGCCGGTGGGGGGAGGGCCCAAGAGCAGTACTTC	CAGGGRAQEQYF
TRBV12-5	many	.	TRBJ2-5	TGTGCTAGTGGTTTGGTACTGTGGCCTCGGACAGTCCAAGAGACCCAGTACTTC	CASGLVLWPRTVQETQYF
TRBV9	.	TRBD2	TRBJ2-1	TGTGCCAGCAGGGGGATTAGCGGGAGGGGGGACAATGAGCAGTTCTTC	CASRGISGRGDNEQFF